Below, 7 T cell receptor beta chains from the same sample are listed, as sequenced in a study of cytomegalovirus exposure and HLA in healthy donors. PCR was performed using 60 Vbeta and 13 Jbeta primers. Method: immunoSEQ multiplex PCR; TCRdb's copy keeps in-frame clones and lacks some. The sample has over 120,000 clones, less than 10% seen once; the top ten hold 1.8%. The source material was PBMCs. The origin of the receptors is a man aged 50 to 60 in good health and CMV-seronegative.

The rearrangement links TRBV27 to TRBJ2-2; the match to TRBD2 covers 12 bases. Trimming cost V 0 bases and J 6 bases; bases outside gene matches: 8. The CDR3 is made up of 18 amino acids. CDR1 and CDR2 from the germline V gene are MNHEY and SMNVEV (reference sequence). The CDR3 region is CASSLSDRLAGVAGELFF. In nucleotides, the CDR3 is TGTGCCAGCAGTTTATCGGATCGACTAGCGGGAGTAGCCGGGGAGCTGTTTTTT.

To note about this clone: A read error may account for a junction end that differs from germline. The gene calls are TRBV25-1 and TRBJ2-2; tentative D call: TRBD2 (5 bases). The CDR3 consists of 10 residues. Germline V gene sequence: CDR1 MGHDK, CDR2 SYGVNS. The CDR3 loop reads CANEHRGAVF. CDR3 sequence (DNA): TGTGCCAACGAACACCGGGGAGCTGTTTTT.

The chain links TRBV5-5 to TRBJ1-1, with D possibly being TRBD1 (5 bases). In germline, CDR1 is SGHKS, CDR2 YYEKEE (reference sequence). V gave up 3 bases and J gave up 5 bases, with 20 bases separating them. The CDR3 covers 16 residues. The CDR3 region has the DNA TGTGCCAGCAGCTCACGGTTGGGGCAGGGAAAGACTGAAGCTTTCTTT. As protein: CASSSRLGQGKTEAFF.

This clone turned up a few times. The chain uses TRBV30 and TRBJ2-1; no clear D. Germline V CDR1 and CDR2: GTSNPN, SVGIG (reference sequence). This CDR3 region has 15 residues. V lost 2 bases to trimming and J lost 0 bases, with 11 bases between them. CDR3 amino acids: CAWSYDTSSYNEQFF. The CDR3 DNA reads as TGTGCCTGGAGTTACGACACGAGCTCCTACAATGAGCAGTTCTTC. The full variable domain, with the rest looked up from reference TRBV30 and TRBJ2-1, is SQTIHQWPATLVQPVGSPLSLECTVEGTSNPNLYWYRQAAGRGLQLLFYSVGIGQISSEVPQNLSASRPQDRQFILSSKKLLLSDSGFYLCAWSYDTSSYNEQFFGPGTRLTVL.

CDR3 in DNA: TGCGCCAGCAGCCCCTCGGGGGGGGTAGGTACTGAAGCTTTCTTT. This translates into CASSPSGGVGTEAFF. The chain combines TRBV5-1 with TRBJ1-1, with a possible D match to TRBD1 (5 bases). Per germline, CDR1 SGHRS and CDR2 YFSETQ. The CDR3 contains 15 residues. Trimming removed 4 bases from V and 5 bases from J, with 18 bases in between.

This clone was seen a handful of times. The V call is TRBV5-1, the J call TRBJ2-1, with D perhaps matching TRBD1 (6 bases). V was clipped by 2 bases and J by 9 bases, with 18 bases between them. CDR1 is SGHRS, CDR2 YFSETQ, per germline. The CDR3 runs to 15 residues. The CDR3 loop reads CASSFGGQGVGEQFF. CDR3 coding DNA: TGCGCCAGCAGCTTTGGGGGACAAGGCGTCGGTGAGCAGTTCTTC.

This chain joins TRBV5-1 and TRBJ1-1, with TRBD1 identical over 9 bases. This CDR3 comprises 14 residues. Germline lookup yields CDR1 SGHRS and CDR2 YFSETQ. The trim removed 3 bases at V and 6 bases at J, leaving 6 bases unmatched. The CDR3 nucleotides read TGCGCCAGCAGCTGGGACGGGACAGGGTCTGAAGCTTTCTTT. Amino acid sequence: CASSWDGTGSEAFF.